This T cell receptor beta chain was identified during a study of shared clonotypes between healthy human individuals. Study conclusions and caveats: Though the depth was large, rarefaction showed that sorted-subset sequencing was incomplete.

As for this clone: The target antigen is unknown.

This table comes from immunoSEQ multiplex PCR, and its TCRdb copy is limited to in-frame clones, with some not included. The repertoire holds 550,000 to 700,000 clones, with more than 70% as singletons. The TCR originated in a woman aged 25-40 years in good health. Input material: memory CD4+ T cells sorted from blood. Subset indicated: CD45RA-negative fraction.

The CDR3: CASRASGTFTDTQYF. CDR3 in DNA: TGTGCCAGCAGGGCTAGCGGTACATTCACAGATACGCAGTATTTT. The chain has TRBV2 and TRBJ2-3, with 7 bases aligning to TRBD2. Trimming removed 6 bases from V and 2 bases from J; junction bases left unmatched: 8. The CDR3 is 15 amino acids. Germline values: CDR1 SNHLY, CDR2 FYNNEI.